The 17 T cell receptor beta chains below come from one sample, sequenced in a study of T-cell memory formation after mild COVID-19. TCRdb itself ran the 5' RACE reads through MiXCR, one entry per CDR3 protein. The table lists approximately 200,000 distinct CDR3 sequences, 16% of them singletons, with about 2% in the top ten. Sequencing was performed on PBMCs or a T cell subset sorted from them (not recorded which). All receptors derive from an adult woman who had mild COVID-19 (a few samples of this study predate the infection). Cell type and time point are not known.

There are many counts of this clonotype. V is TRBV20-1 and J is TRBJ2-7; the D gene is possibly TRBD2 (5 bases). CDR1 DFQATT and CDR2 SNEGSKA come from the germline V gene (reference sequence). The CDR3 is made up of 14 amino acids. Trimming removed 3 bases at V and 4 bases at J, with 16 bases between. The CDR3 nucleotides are TGCAGTGCTAGTAGCTCTAGCAGATATTACGAGCAGTACTTC. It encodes CSASSSSRYYEQYF.

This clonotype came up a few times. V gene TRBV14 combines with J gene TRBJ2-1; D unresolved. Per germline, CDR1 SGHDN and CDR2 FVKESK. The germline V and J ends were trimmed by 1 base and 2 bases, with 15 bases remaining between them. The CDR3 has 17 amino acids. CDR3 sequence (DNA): TGTGCCAGCAGCCAAGGTCCTGGCGGTGCCGCCTACAATGAGCAGTTCTTC. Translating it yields CASSQGPGGAAYNEQFF.

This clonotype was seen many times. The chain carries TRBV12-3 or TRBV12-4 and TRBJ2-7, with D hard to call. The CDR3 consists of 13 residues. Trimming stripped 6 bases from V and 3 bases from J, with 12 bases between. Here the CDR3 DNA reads TGTGCCAGCAGCCCCCTCGGAAACTACGAGCAGTACTTC. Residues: CASSPLGNYEQYF.

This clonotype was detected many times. The CDR3 DNA reads as TGTGCCAGCAGCTTGGCGTTCCGCGGGAGGAAGCTTAATGAGCAGTTCTTC. This translates into CASSLAFRGRKLNEQFF. This chain uses TRBV7-6 with TRBJ2-1; 8 nucleotides agree with TRBD2. Germline CDR1 SGHVS, CDR2 FNYEAQ. V lost 3 bases and J lost 7; bases outside the gene matches: 14. CDR3 length: 17 residues. Drawing the rest from reference TRBV7-6 and TRBJ2-1, the complete variable domain is GAGVSQSPRYKVTKRGQDVALRCDPISGHVSLYWYRQALGQGPEFLTYFNYEAQQDKSGLPNDRFSAERPEGSISTLTIQRTEQRDSAMYRCASSLAFRGRKLNEQFFGPGTRLTVL.

The CDR3 is CASRLDMSFSYEQYF. The DNA for the CDR3 is TGTGCCAGCAGGCTGGACATGTCCTTCTCCTACGAGCAGTACTTC. The chain recombines TRBV2 with TRBJ2-7; possibly TRBD1 for D (5 bases). Germline V lookup: CDR1 SNHLY, CDR2 FYNNEI. V lost 6 bases, J lost 0 bases, and 15 bases lay in between. This CDR3 spans 15 amino acids. The full variable domain, its missing parts supplied by reference TRBV2 and TRBJ2-7, is EPEVTQTPSHQVTQMGQEVILRCVPISNHLYFYWYRQILGQKVEFLVSFYNNEISEKSEIFDDQFSVERPDGSNFTLKIRSTKLEDSAMYFCASRLDMSFSYEQYFGPGTRLTVT.

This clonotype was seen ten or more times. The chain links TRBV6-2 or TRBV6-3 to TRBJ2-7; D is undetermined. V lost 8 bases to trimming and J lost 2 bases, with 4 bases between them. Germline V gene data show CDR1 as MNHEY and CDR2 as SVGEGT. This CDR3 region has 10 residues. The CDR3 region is CASGPYEQYF. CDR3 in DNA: TGTGCCAGCGGCCCCTACGAGCAGTACTTC.

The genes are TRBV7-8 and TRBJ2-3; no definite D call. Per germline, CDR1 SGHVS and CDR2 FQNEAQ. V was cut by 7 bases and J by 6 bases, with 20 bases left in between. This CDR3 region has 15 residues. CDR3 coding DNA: TGTGCCAGCACCTCCCAAGGAGCGCTGATGGATACGCAGTATTTT. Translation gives CASTSQGALMDTQYF.

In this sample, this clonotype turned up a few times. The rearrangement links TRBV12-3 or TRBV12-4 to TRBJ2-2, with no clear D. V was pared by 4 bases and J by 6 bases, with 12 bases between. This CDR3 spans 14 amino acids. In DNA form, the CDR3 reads TGTGCCAGCAGTTCCCTTGAGGACGCCGGGGAGCTGTTTTTT. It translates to CASSSLEDAGELFF.

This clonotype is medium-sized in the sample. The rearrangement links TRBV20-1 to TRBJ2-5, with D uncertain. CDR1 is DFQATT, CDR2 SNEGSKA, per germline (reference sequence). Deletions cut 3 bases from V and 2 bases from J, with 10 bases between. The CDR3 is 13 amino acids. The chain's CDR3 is CSARYGLQETQYF. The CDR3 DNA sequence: TGCAGTGCTAGGTACGGCCTTCAAGAGACCCAGTACTTC.

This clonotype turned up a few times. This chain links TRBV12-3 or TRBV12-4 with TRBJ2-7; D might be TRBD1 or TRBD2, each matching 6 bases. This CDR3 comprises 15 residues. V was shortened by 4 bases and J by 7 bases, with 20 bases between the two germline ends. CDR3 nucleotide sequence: TGTGCCAGCAGTTCCCAGGAGGGGGGCGTGAGGGAGCAGTACTTC. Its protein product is CASSSQEGGVREQYF.

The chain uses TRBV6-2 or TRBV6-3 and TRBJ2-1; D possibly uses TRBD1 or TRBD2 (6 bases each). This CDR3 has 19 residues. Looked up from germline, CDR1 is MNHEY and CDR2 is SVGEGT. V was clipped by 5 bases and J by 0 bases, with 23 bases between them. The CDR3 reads CASSVPRGLGFSSYNEQFF. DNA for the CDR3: TGTGCCAGCAGTGTACCTCGGGGGCTTGGGTTTAGCTCCTACAATGAGCAGTTCTTC.

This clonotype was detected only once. This CDR3 reads CASSLDPVAGGNTIYF. DNA for the CDR3: TGCGCCAGCAGCTTGGACCCTGTTGCGGGGGGAAACACCATATATTTT. V gene TRBV5-1 combines with J gene TRBJ1-3; D not certain. The V end was cut by 0 bases, the J end by 4 bases, with 14 bases between. The CDR3 is 16 residues long. The germline V gene encodes CDR1 SGHRS and CDR2 YFSETQ.

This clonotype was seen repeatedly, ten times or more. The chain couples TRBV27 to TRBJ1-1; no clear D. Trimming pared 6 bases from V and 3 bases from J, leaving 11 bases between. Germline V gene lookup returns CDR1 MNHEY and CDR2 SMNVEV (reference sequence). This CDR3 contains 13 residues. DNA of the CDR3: TGTGCCAGCAGGACCACATGGGACACTGAAGCTTTCTTT. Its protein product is CASRTTWDTEAFF.

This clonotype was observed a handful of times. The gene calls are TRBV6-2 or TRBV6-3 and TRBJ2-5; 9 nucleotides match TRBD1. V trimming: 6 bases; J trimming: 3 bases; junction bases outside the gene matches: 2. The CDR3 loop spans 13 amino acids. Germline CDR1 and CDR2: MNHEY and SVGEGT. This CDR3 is CASSDRGKETQYF. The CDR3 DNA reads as TGTGCCAGCAGCGACAGGGGGAAAGAGACCCAGTACTTC.

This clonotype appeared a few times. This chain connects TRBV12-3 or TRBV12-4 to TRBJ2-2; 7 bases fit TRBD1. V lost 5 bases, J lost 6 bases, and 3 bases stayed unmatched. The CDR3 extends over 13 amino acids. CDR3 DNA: TGTGCCAGCAGTAACAGGGGTGCCGGGGAGCTGTTTTTT. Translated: CASSNRGAGELFF.

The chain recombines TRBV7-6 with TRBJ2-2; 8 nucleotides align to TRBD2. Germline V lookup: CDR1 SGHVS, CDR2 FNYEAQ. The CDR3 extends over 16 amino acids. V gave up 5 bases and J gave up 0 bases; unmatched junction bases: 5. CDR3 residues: CASSLFSGTNTGELFF. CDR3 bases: TGTGCCAGCAGCCTCTTTAGCGGGACGAACACCGGGGAGCTGTTTTTT.

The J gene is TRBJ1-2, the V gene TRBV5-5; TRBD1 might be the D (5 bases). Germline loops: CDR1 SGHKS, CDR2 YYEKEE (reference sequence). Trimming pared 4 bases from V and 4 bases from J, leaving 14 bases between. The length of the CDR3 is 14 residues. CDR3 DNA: TGTGCCAGCAGCACACTCCGGGGCAGCTATGGCTACACCTTC. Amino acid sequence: CASSTLRGSYGYTF.